Below, 26 T cell receptor beta chains from the same sample are listed, as sequenced in a study of low-dose radiotherapy and immunotherapy resistance in tumors. With TRAV- and TRBV-specific primers, first-strand cDNA was made, covering the alpha and beta chains. The PCR that amplified TCRs ran for around 21 cycles, relying on a constant-region primer and a V-primer adapter. TCRdb called the reads again in MiXCR, with one record for every CDR3 protein. The data hold about 14,000 distinct CDR3 sequences, with about half observed a single time. Source of these receptors: a human donor with advanced metastatic prostate, ovarian, gallbladder or colorectal cancer (not recorded which). This table probably holds off-target reads from a library built for another chain.

The V gene is TRBV30, the J gene TRBJ2-7, with 7 nucleotides matching TRBD2. The CDR3 is made up of 12 amino acids. The J segment lost 6 bases and the V segment lost 2 bases, leaving 4 bases of the junction unmatched. CDR1 is GTSNPN, CDR2 SVGIG, per germline (reference sequence). CDR3 protein: CAWSWTRGEQYF. CDR3 nucleotide sequence: TGTGCCTGGAGTTGGACTAGGGGCGAGCAGTACTTC.

The chain recombines TRBV18 with TRBJ1-2; maybe TRBD1 (5 bases). The CDR3 consists of 16 residues. CDR1 is KGHSH, CDR2 LQKENI, per germline. V was pared by 3 bases and J by 0 bases, with 14 bases between. CDR3 nucleotides: TGTGCCAGCTCACCTGGGACGGTAACTACTAACTATGGCTACACCTTC. Translated, it gives CASSPGTVTTNYGYTF. The entire variable domain, with the rest obtained from reference TRBV18 and TRBJ1-2, is as follows: NAGVMQNPRHLVRRRGQEARLRCSPMKGHSHVYWYRQLPEEGLKFMVYLQKENIIDESGMPKERFSAEFPKEGPSILRIQQVVRGDSAAYFCASSPGTVTTNYGYTFGSGTRLTVV.

The V call is TRBV12-3 or TRBV12-4, the J call TRBJ1-1; D is uncertain. The CDR3 runs to 14 residues. Trimming left V 3 bases short and J 0 bases short, with 8 bases between. In DNA, the CDR3 is TGTGCCAGCAGTTTCCACAGCTTGAACACTGAAGCTTTCTTT. Translating gives CASSFHSLNTEAFF.

The chain couples TRBV10-2 to TRBJ1-1; 7 bases are shared with TRBD1. The CDR3 length is 13 residues. V trimming: 10 bases; J trimming: 5 bases; junction bases outside the gene matches: 10. The germline V gene has CDR1 WSHSY and CDR2 SAAADI. The CDR3 coding sequence is TGCGCCAACAGCGCAGGGGGGGGGACTGAAGCTTTCTTT. Translating it yields CANSAGGGTEAFF.

This clonotype was counted a single time. The chain links TRBV7-2 to TRBJ1-1; possibly TRBD1 for D (5 bases). The CDR3 has 18 residues. With 2 bases removed from V and 5 bases from J, the gap between germline ends came to 24 bases. The germline CDR1 and CDR2 sequences are SGHTA and FQGNSA. CDR3 sequence: CASSLKEGRGRPGTEAFF. DNA of the CDR3: TGTGCCAGCAGCTTAAAGGAGGGGAGAGGTCGTCCGGGGACTGAAGCTTTCTTT.

This sequence joins TRBV7-2 and TRBJ1-3, with D unclear. CDR1 and CDR2 (germline): SGHTA, FQGNSA. CDR3 length equals 14 residues. V was cut by 1 base and J by 2 bases, with 6 bases left in between. CDR3 nucleotides: TGTGCCAGCAGCTTAGATCAGGCTGGAAACACCATATATTTT. As protein: CASSLDQAGNTIYF.

This clonotype has only one observation. CDR3 region: CAISGDRGYEQYF. CDR3 coding DNA: TGTGCCATCAGTGGGGACAGGGGATACGAGCAGTACTTC. J is TRBJ2-7 and V is TRBV10-3; TRBD1 matches 10 bases. The germline V gene encodes CDR1 ENHRY and CDR2 SYGVKD. This CDR3 is built from 13 residues. V was pared by 4 bases and J by 4 bases, with 1 base of the junction left unmatched.

This chain uses TRBV7-9 with TRBJ2-5; a weak D match, TRBD2 (5 bases). This CDR3 has 14 amino acids. Trimming took off 3 bases at V and 2 bases at J, with 10 bases between the two ends. Germline V gives CDR1 SEHNR, CDR2 FQNEAQ (reference sequence). CDR3 in amino acids: CASSFRRGQETQYF. The CDR3 nucleotides read TGTGCCAGCAGCTTTCGACGAGGGCAAGAGACCCAGTACTTC.

The genes are TRBV2 and TRBJ1-2; the D is unclear. Trimming removed 2 bases from V and 4 bases from J, with 11 bases in between. The CDR3 sequence is 14 residues long. Per germline, CDR1 SNHLY and CDR2 FYNNEI. As DNA, the CDR3 is TGTGCCAGCAGTGAATGGCAGCCTCTCTATGGCTACACCTTC. Translating it yields CASSEWQPLYGYTF.

In this sample, this clonotype turned up a few times. The V and J genes are TRBV5-4 and TRBJ1-2, with D possibly being TRBD1 (6 bases). Germline CDR1 SGHNT, CDR2 YYREEE (reference sequence). The germline V and J ends were trimmed by 1 base and 3 bases, with 16 bases remaining between them. This CDR3 has 16 amino acids. Here the CDR3 reads CASSLNRGSSDYGYTF. The CDR3 DNA is TGTGCCAGCAGCTTGAATAGGGGGAGTTCGGACTATGGCTACACCTTC.

The chain is built from TRBV6-1 and TRBJ2-3, with D uncertain. Germline V gene lookup returns CDR1 MNHNS and CDR2 SASEGT. The CDR3 length is 12 residues. V lost 4 bases, J lost 7 bases, and 9 bases lay in between. CDR3 coding DNA: TGTGCCAGCAGTGTCGTCTCAAATACGCAGTATTTT. This encodes CASSVVSNTQYF.

V and J are TRBV9 and TRBJ2-4; 9 bases agree with TRBD1. The germline CDR1 and CDR2 sequences are SGDLS and YYNGEE. The CDR3 covers 14 residues. V shed 3 bases, J shed 6 bases, and the junction held 4 bases outside the gene matches. The CDR3 DNA sequence: TGTGCCAGCAGCGACGTGGACAGGGGAAACATTCAGTACTTC. Translated: CASSDVDRGNIQYF.

The gene calls are TRBV28 and TRBJ2-1; the match to TRBD2 covers 9 bases. CDR3 size: 17 residues. Losses at the gene ends were 5 bases for V and 9 bases for J; bases not matched to a gene: 17. Germline CDR1 is MDHEN and CDR2 is SYDVKM. CDR3 sequence (DNA): TGTGCCAGCAGTCCCTCCCTGGGGGTAGCGGGAGAGCGTGAGCAGTTCTTC. Translation gives CASSPSLGVAGEREQFF.

The chain carries TRBV12-3 or TRBV12-4 and TRBJ1-6; a weak D match, TRBD1 (5 bases). The CDR3 loop spans 12 amino acids. Trimming removed 3 bases from V and 11 bases from J, with 8 bases in between. The CDR3 DNA reads TGTGCCAGCAGTTTCCGAGGGGCACCCCTCCACTTT. Translation gives CASSFRGAPLHF.

This chain connects TRBV3-1 to TRBJ2-2; D is undetermined. Trimming pared 2 bases from V and 3 bases from J, leaving 13 bases between. CDR1 and CDR2 from the germline V gene are LGHDT and YNNKEL (reference sequence). This CDR3 spans 16 amino acids. Here the CDR3 DNA reads TGTGCCAGCAGCCAACAAAGGAGTTTTGACACCGGGGAGCTGTTTTTT. It is translated as CASSQQRSFDTGELFF.

J is TRBJ2-7 and V is TRBV24-1, with 8 nucleotides matching TRBD1. CDR3 size: 13 residues. With 4 bases clipped from V and 5 bases from J, the junction kept 3 bases outside the gene matches. In germline, CDR1 is KGHDR, CDR2 SFDVKD. CDR3 coding DNA: TGTGCCACCAGTGAGGACAGGGACCACGAGCAGTACTTC. Translated, it gives CATSEDRDHEQYF.

The V and J genes are TRBV29-1 and TRBJ1-6; the D is unclear. CDR1 and CDR2 from the germline V gene are SQVTM and ANQGSEA. The CDR3 totals 14 residues. Trimming took off 3 bases at V and 9 bases at J, with 15 bases between the two ends. The CDR3 DNA is TGCAGCGTTGACACTGGGGAGTTGGGTTCACCCCTCCACTTT. Protein sequence: CSVDTGELGSPLHF.

The CDR3 protein is CSASQGGKRNTDTQYF. CDR3 bases: TGCAGTGCTAGTCAGGGTGGGAAGCGGAACACAGATACGCAGTATTTT. This chain uses TRBV20-1 with TRBJ2-3; D assignment may be TRBD1 or TRBD2 (5 bases each). Germline V CDR1 and CDR2: DFQATT, SNEGSKA (reference sequence). V lost 3 bases, J lost 2 bases, and 18 bases lay in between. The length of the CDR3 is 16 residues.

This clonotype appeared a few times. The chain has TRBV12-3 or TRBV12-4 and TRBJ1-5; 9 bases agree with TRBD1. This CDR3 has 14 amino acids. Germline trimming cut 6 bases from V and 7 bases from J; bases unmatched to any gene: 7. For the CDR3, the DNA is TGTGCCAGCAGAAGACAGGGGGTCGGGCAGCCCCAGCATTTT. Its translation: CASRRQGVGQPQHF.

This clonotype was recorded a few times. The rearrangement uses TRBV28 and TRBJ2-5; 10 nucleotides align to TRBD2. CDR3 length equals 15 residues. V gave up 4 bases and J gave up 8 bases; unmatched junction bases: 10. Germline CDR1 reads MDHEN; CDR2 reads SYDVKM. The DNA of the CDR3 is TGTGCCAGCAGTTCGCCAAAACTAGCGGGAAATACCCAGTACTTC. It codes for CASSSPKLAGNTQYF.

This clonotype was found once. The rearrangement joins TRBV29-1 to TRBJ2-1; D possibly corresponds to TRBD2 (6 bases). Germline CDR1 and CDR2: SQVTM and ANQGSEA. Trimming removed 4 bases from V and 2 bases from J, with 9 bases in between. The CDR3 is 13 amino acids. For the CDR3, the DNA is TGCAGCGTTGGACTAGTAACCTACAATGAGCAGTTCTTC. This sequence encodes CSVGLVTYNEQFF.

The genes are TRBV10-3 and TRBJ2-5; D gene ambiguous. Trimming removed 2 bases from V and 5 bases from J, with 12 bases in between. This CDR3 is built from 14 residues. The germline CDR1 and CDR2 sequences are ENHRY and SYGVKD. CDR3 bases: TGTGCCATCAGTGAGAGGGAAAATGCGGAGACCCAGTACTTC. Encoded protein: CAISERENAETQYF.

J is TRBJ2-5 and V is TRBV11-2; D call uncertain. The CDR3 loop spans 13 amino acids. Germline lookup yields CDR1 SGHAT and CDR2 FQNNGV. V lost 4 bases and J lost 4, with 10 bases in between. As DNA, the CDR3 is TGTGCCAGCAGCTCGGGTAGGCGAGAGACCCAGTACTTC. It is translated as CASSSGRRETQYF.

The V call is TRBV10-3, the J call TRBJ2-1; tentatively, D is TRBD2 (6 bases). This CDR3 region has 14 residues. In germline, CDR1 is ENHRY, CDR2 SYGVKD. Trimming removed 6 bases from V and 3 bases from J, with 12 bases in between. The CDR3 loop reads CAIRYSSVYNEQFF. In nucleotides, the CDR3 is TGTGCCATCAGATACTCTAGCGTCTACAATGAGCAGTTCTTC.

The CDR3 region is CASSYSALQETQYF. The CDR3 DNA sequence: TGTGCCAGCAGTTACTCGGCCCTCCAAGAGACCCAGTACTTC. The gene calls are TRBV6-5 and TRBJ2-5; D unclear. The CDR3 loop spans 14 amino acids. The germline V and J ends were trimmed by 0 bases and 1 base, with 6 bases remaining between them. Germline CDR1 reads MNHEY; CDR2 reads SVGAGI.

The V call is TRBV9, the J call TRBJ2-2; TRBD1 aligns across 7 bases. This CDR3 is 15 amino acids long. After removal of 5 bases from V and 1 base from J, the junction contained 5 bases not matched to a gene. Germline CDR1 reads SGDLS; CDR2 reads YYNGEE. CDR3 in amino acids: CASSTGQLNTGELFF. CDR3 DNA: TGTGCCAGCAGTACGGGACAGTTGAACACCGGGGAGCTGTTTTTT.